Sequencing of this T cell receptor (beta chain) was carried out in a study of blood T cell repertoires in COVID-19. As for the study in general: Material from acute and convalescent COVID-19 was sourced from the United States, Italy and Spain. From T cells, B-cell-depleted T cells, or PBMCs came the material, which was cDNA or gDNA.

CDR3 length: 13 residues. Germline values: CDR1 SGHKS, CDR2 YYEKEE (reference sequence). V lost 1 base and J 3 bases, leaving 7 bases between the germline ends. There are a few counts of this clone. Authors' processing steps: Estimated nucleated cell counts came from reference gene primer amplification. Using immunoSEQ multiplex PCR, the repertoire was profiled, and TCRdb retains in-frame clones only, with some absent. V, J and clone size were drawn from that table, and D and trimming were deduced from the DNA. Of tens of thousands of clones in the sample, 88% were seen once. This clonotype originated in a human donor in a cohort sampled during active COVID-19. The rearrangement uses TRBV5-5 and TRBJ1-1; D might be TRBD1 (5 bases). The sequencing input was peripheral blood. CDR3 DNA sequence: TGTGCCAGCAGCTTGCAGGGCTACACTGAAGCTTTCTTT. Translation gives CASSLQGYTEAFF.